The sequence of this T cell receptor beta chain was determined in a study of cytomegalovirus exposure and HLA in healthy donors. Study results and limitations: The authors enumerated around 150 TCR beta chains as linked to cytomegalovirus. First-cohort TCR clusters were later found to tend to co-occur in the roughly 130 validation repertoires.

Repertoires were generated with immunoSEQ multiplex PCR, while TCRdb's copy carries only in-frame clones and drops some. Of some 140,000 clones listed, approximately 87% are singletons. A word on this clone: What it binds is unknown.

From the roughly 120-subject validation cohort, which was separate from the roughly 680-subject first cohort, the donors were drawn. Trimming took 2 bases from V and 4 from J, leaving 9 bases between them. This CDR3 is built from 14 residues. Per the germline V gene, CDR1 is MNHNS and CDR2 is SASEGT. This rearrangement joins TRBV6-1 to TRBJ2-1; D perhaps matches TRBD2 (5 bases). This sequence was found in a man aged 18 to 29 in good health and CMV-seronegative. The sequenced sample consisted of PBMCs. The CDR3 DNA reads TGTGCCAGCAGTGAACACACTAGATACAATGAGCAGTTCTTC. The encoded protein is CASSEHTRYNEQFF.